This T cell receptor beta chain was captured by sequencing in a study of early T cells in non-severe SARS-CoV-2 infection. Unique molecular identifier tags were affixed to discrete cDNA molecules. TCRdb ran MiXCR on the 5' RACE reads and lists one entry per CDR3 protein. The table records nearly 70,000 distinct CDR3 sequences, 4% to 6% of them present only once. For this clonotype: The antigen is not known.

Study-level results: Lookups in VDJdb leaned toward anti-spike CD8 responses and missed private and CD4 specificities.

From germline, CDR1 is MNHEY and CDR2 SVGEGT. V was pared by 5 bases and J by 5 bases, with 10 bases between. This CDR3 is 13 amino acids long. Specimen: whole blood, collected at baseline. The genes are TRBV6-2 or TRBV6-3 and TRBJ1-5; D possibly corresponds to TRBD1 (5 bases). The sequence was obtained from an adult who was a healthcare worker with PCR-confirmed SARS-CoV-2 infection or an uninfected control (not recorded which). The donor label of this sample is uncertain. CDR3 protein: CASSRTGYQPQHF. Written as DNA, the CDR3 is TGTGCCAGCAGTCGTACAGGTTATCAGCCCCAGCATTTT.